This record covers a single TCR beta chain. The source of the sample is a study of T cell repertoires in aging, cancer and after chemotherapy. Rearranged V-D-J TRB sequences were amplified with a mixed TRB-A/B primer pool. One entry per CDR3 protein results from TCRdb running MiXCR on the multiplex PCR reads. The sample holds over 9,500 distinct CDR3 sequences; around 33% are singletons and the top ten take less than 3.5%. Amplification of TCR beta used genomic DNA extracted from peripheral blood. The CDR3 totals 12 residues. From germline, CDR1 is LNHNV and CDR2 YYDKDF (reference sequence). V lost 5 bases and J lost 1, with 4 bases in between.

Sequenced material: blood. J is TRBJ2-3 and V is TRBV15; D is unclear. The source is a human donor in good health. CDR3 loop: CATSGGTDTQYF. Written as DNA, the CDR3 is TGTGCCACCAGCGGTGGCACAGATACGCAGTATTTT.